This TCR beta chain appears in the sequencing data of a study of read filtering for tumor transcriptome and immune sequencing. Comment on this clonotype: Its antigen remains unknown.

Germline V CDR1 and CDR2: SQVTM, ANQGSEA. The CDR3 is 15 residues long. V was trimmed by 4 bases and J by 0 bases, leaving 14 bases between them. Study-wide findings and caveats: Correlation between methods rose after single-read clonotypes were removed.

From 350 to 500 ng of RNA, a library with molecular barcoded alpha/delta and beta/gamma adaptors was made. TCRdb reprocessed the reads via MiXCR and lists one record per CDR3 protein. Of 100,000 to 150,000 distinct CDR3 sequences in the sample, 13% are singletons; the top ten hold just under 8.5%. This TCR came from a donor over 35 with multiple myeloma. The sequencing sample was made of a population of CD138-negative cells sorted from bone marrow. V and J are TRBV29-1 and TRBJ2-3; D may be TRBD2 (7 bases). CDR3 DNA sequence: TGCAGCGTTGGTGGGGGGGCTGGGAGCACAGATACGCAGTATTTT. It is translated as CSVGGGAGSTDTQYF.